This T cell receptor (beta chain) comes out of a study of Ad26.COV2.S vaccination and SARS-CoV-2 variants. Study-level information: Administration of Ad26.COV2.S was intramuscular, either once or twice 56 days apart. General study findings and limits: Total T cell responses, in the TCR breadth and depth analyses, may have been underestimated.

Details on this clone: The antigen remains undetermined.

Measured with immunoSEQ multiplex PCR; TCRdb has only the in-frame clones, and not every one. The sample shows 350,000 to 600,000 clones, 89% of them seen only once. The treatment is: roughly 20 received Ad26.COV2.S at low or high dose, single or two shots; several received placebo; per-sample allocation not given. Following the first vaccine or placebo injection, samples were taken on day 63. This CDR3 spans 14 amino acids. V was clipped by 0 bases and J by 4 bases, with 7 bases between them. Germline CDR1 is SGHNT and CDR2 is YYREEE (reference sequence). The source material was peripheral blood, sampled in a trial of Ad26.COV2.S vaccine versus placebo. The V call is TRBV5-4, the J call TRBJ2-2; D is undetermined. The receptor was derived from a person aged 18-60 years who received the Ad26.COV2.S COVID-19 vaccine or a placebo. This CDR3 is CASSLDQRTGELFF. CDR3 nucleotide sequence: TGTGCCAGCAGCTTGGACCAGCGCACCGGGGAGCTGTTTTTT.